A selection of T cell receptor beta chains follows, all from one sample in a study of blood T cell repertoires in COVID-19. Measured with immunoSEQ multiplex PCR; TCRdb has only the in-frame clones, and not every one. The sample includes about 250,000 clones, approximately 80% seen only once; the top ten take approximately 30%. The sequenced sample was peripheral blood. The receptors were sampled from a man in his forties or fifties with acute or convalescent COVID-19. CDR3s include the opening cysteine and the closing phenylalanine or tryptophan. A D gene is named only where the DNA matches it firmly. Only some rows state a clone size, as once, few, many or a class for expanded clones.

cdr3_aa: CSVGPGLAAKMGYEQYF; cdr3_nt: TGCAGCGTTGGACCGGGACTAGCTGCTAAAATGGGTTACGAGCAGTACTTC; d_call: TRBD2; v_call: TRBV29-1; clone_size: -; j_call: TRBJ2-7
cdr3_aa: CASSSYRGSEKLFF; cdr3_nt: TGTGCCAGCAGCTCCTATCGGGGGTCTGAAAAACTGTTTTTT; d_call: -; v_call: TRBV7-9; clone_size: -; j_call: TRBJ1-4
cdr3_aa: CASSYGENTEAFF; cdr3_nt: TGTGCCAGCAGTTACGGAGAGAACACTGAAGCTTTCTTT; d_call: -; v_call: TRBV6-6; clone_size: once; j_call: TRBJ1-1
cdr3_aa: CASSIGQGGQPQHF; cdr3_nt: TGTGCCAGTAGTATAGGACAGGGCGGTCAGCCCCAGCATTTT; d_call: TRBD1; v_call: TRBV19; clone_size: -; j_call: TRBJ1-5
cdr3_aa: CASSPGADTQYF; cdr3_nt: TGTGCCAGCAGCCCCGGGGCAGATACGCAGTATTTT; d_call: -; v_call: TRBV9; clone_size: -; j_call: TRBJ2-3
cdr3_aa: CASSERLAGQETQYF; cdr3_nt: TGTGCCAGCAGCGAGCGACTAGCGGGGCAAGAGACCCAGTACTTC; d_call: TRBD2; v_call: TRBV3-1/TRBV3-2; clone_size: -; j_call: TRBJ2-5
cdr3_aa: CASSLGVGSQETQYF; cdr3_nt: TGTGCCAGCAGTCTGGGTGTGGGCAGTCAAGAGACCCAGTACTTC; d_call: -; v_call: TRBV2; clone_size: -; j_call: TRBJ2-5
cdr3_aa: CASSFETGGRDTQYF; cdr3_nt: TGTGCCAGCAGTTTCGAGACAGGGGGCAGAGATACGCAGTATTTT; d_call: TRBD1; v_call: TRBV28; clone_size: -; j_call: TRBJ2-3
cdr3_aa: CASLQGQGVGNTIYF; cdr3_nt: TGTGCCAGCCTACAGGGACAGGGGGTTGGAAACACCATATATTTT; d_call: TRBD1; v_call: TRBV6-5; clone_size: -; j_call: TRBJ1-3
cdr3_aa: CASSQGQGGYEQYF; cdr3_nt: TGTGCCAGCAGTCAGGGACAGGGAGGCTACGAGCAGTACTTC; d_call: TRBD1; v_call: TRBV2; clone_size: few; j_call: TRBJ2-7
cdr3_aa: CASSIRGGISTDTQYF; cdr3_nt: TGTGCCAGTAGTATCCGTGGGGGCATTAGCACAGATACGCAGTATTTT; d_call: -; v_call: TRBV19; clone_size: -; j_call: TRBJ2-3
cdr3_aa: CASSYFSGGEQFF; cdr3_nt: TGTGCCAGCAGTTACTTCAGCGGGGGGGAGCAGTTCTTC; d_call: TRBD2; v_call: TRBV6-2/TRBV6-3; clone_size: -; j_call: TRBJ2-1
cdr3_aa: CASSLGLGDEQFF; cdr3_nt: TGTGCCAGCAGCTTGGGACTAGGAGATGAGCAGTTCTTC; d_call: TRBD2; v_call: TRBV11-2; clone_size: -; j_call: TRBJ2-1
cdr3_aa: CASRYSFSYEQYF; cdr3_nt: TGTGCCAGCAGGTATTCTTTCTCCTACGAGCAGTACTTC; d_call: -; v_call: TRBV2; clone_size: few; j_call: TRBJ2-7
cdr3_aa: CASSSLGVDGYTF; cdr3_nt: TGTGCCAGCAGTTCCCTCGGGGTGGATGGCTACACCTTC; d_call: -; v_call: TRBV12-3/TRBV12-4; clone_size: -; j_call: TRBJ1-2
cdr3_aa: CASSDTGTPYNEQFF; cdr3_nt: TGTGCCAGCAGCGATACCGGGACACCCTACAATGAGCAGTTCTTC; d_call: -; v_call: TRBV7-9; clone_size: -; j_call: TRBJ2-1
cdr3_aa: CASSKGQGNTEAFF; cdr3_nt: TGCGCCAGCAGCAAGGGACAGGGGAACACTGAAGCTTTCTTT; d_call: TRBD1; v_call: TRBV5-1; clone_size: -; j_call: TRBJ1-1
cdr3_aa: CASSGTEAFF; cdr3_nt: TGTGCCAGCTCGGGCACTGAAGCTTTCTTT; d_call: -; v_call: TRBV12-3/TRBV12-4; clone_size: -; j_call: TRBJ1-1
cdr3_aa: CASSIGGTVNYGYTF; cdr3_nt: TGTGCCAGTAGTATAGGCGGGACAGTCAACTATGGCTACACCTTC; d_call: TRBD1; v_call: TRBV19; clone_size: -; j_call: TRBJ1-2
cdr3_aa: CAWSPGQGFYEQYF; cdr3_nt: TGTGCCTGGAGCCCGGGACAGGGGTTTTACGAGCAGTACTTC; d_call: TRBD1; v_call: TRBV30; clone_size: -; j_call: TRBJ2-7
cdr3_aa: CASSGQGGYYGYTF; cdr3_nt: TGTGCCAGTAGTGGACAGGGGGGTTACTATGGCTACACCTTC; d_call: TRBD1; v_call: TRBV19; clone_size: -; j_call: TRBJ1-2
cdr3_aa: CASSPQGALTEAFF; cdr3_nt: TGTGCCAGCAGTCCTCAGGGGGCCCTAACTGAAGCTTTCTTT; d_call: TRBD1; v_call: TRBV27; clone_size: -; j_call: TRBJ1-1
cdr3_aa: CAISTGAAYEQYF; cdr3_nt: TGTGCCATCAGCACAGGGGCGGCCTACGAGCAGTACTTC; d_call: TRBD1; v_call: TRBV10-3; clone_size: -; j_call: TRBJ2-7
cdr3_aa: CASSQLRETSSYEQYF; cdr3_nt: TGCGCCAGCAGTCAATTGCGTGAGACTAGCTCCTACGAGCAGTACTTC; d_call: -; v_call: TRBV23-1; clone_size: -; j_call: TRBJ2-7
cdr3_aa: CASTLLGIGELFF; cdr3_nt: TGTGCCAGCACGCTACTAGGGATCGGGGAGCTGTTTTTT; d_call: -; v_call: TRBV3-1/TRBV3-2; clone_size: -; j_call: TRBJ2-2
cdr3_aa: CASSYQEKLFF; cdr3_nt: TGTGCCAGCAGCTACCAGGAAAAACTGTTTTTT; d_call: -; v_call: TRBV5-8; clone_size: -; j_call: TRBJ1-4
cdr3_aa: CASTGEGAWNTEAFF; cdr3_nt: TGTGCCAGCACGGGAGAGGGGGCTTGGAACACTGAAGCTTTCTTT; d_call: TRBD1; v_call: TRBV2; clone_size: -; j_call: TRBJ1-1
cdr3_aa: CAWSPISGKLFF; cdr3_nt: TGTGCCTGGAGCCCGATTTCGGGAAAACTGTTTTTT; d_call: -; v_call: TRBV30; clone_size: few; j_call: TRBJ1-4
cdr3_aa: CSVGHEQYF; cdr3_nt: TGCAGTGTGGGCCACGAGCAGTACTTC; d_call: -; v_call: TRBV20-1; clone_size: -; j_call: TRBJ2-7
cdr3_aa: CASSMEEGARDTGELFF; cdr3_nt: TGTGCCAGTAGTATGGAGGAGGGGGCTCGGGACACCGGGGAGCTGTTTTTT; d_call: -; v_call: TRBV19; clone_size: -; j_call: TRBJ2-2